Listed below are T cell receptor beta chains from one sample, sequenced in a study of blood T cell repertoires in COVID-19. Produced via immunoSEQ multiplex PCR; TCRdb's table is partial and in-frame only. The table records some 250,000 clones, roughly 90% of them present only once. Sample: PBMCs or T cells enriched from blood (not recorded which). The receptor set was obtained from a man aged 35-49 years who had recovered from COVID-19. Each CDR3 is given with its conserved first and last residue. The order of the fields is CDR3 length, V gene, clone size, J gene, D gene, CDR3 protein, CDR3 DNA. A D gene is named only where the DNA matches it firmly. Clone size is not always given. Where it is, it says once, few, many or a class for expanded clones.

CDR3 length: 12
V gene: TRBV11-3
clone size: .
J gene: TRBJ1-1
D gene: .
CDR3 protein: CASSSRTAEAFF
CDR3 DNA: TGTGCCAGCAGCTCCCGAACAGCTGAAGCTTTCTTT

CDR3 length: 16
V gene: TRBV4-1
clone size: once
J gene: TRBJ1-2
D gene: .
CDR3 protein: CASSQIGRTENYGYTF
CDR3 DNA: TGCGCCAGCAGCCAAATCGGAAGGACAGAGAACTATGGCTACACCTTC

CDR3 length: 16
V gene: TRBV28
clone size: .
J gene: TRBJ2-2
D gene: .
CDR3 protein: CASSFSMGPVAGELFF
CDR3 DNA: TGTGCCAGCAGTTTTTCCATGGGCCCTGTTGCCGGGGAGCTGTTTTTT

CDR3 length: 15
V gene: TRBV5-4
clone size: .
J gene: TRBJ2-5
D gene: TRBD1
CDR3 protein: CASSSNRGDVETQYF
CDR3 DNA: TGTGCCAGCAGCTCAAACAGGGGGGATGTAGAGACCCAGTACTTC

CDR3 length: 15
V gene: TRBV9
clone size: .
J gene: TRBJ2-1
D gene: TRBD2
CDR3 protein: CASSVSGGFANEQFF
CDR3 DNA: TGTGCCAGCAGCGTATCCGGGGGGTTCGCCAATGAGCAGTTCTTC

CDR3 length: 15
V gene: TRBV7-3
clone size: .
J gene: TRBJ2-3
D gene: TRBD2
CDR3 protein: CASSGVAGAVDTQYF
CDR3 DNA: TGTGCCAGCAGCGGCGTAGCGGGAGCAGTAGATACGCAGTATTTT

CDR3 length: 12
V gene: TRBV5-8
clone size: .
J gene: TRBJ1-4
D gene: .
CDR3 protein: CATQSGNEKLFF
CDR3 DNA: TGTGCCACCCAGAGCGGAAATGAAAAACTGTTTTTT

CDR3 length: 14
V gene: TRBV29-1
clone size: .
J gene: TRBJ1-2
D gene: .
CDR3 protein: CSVSHRRSGYGYTF
CDR3 DNA: TGCAGCGTCTCTCATCGGCGCTCAGGCTATGGCTACACCTTC

CDR3 length: 18
V gene: TRBV19
clone size: .
J gene: TRBJ2-7
D gene: TRBD2
CDR3 protein: CASSLSSGRFGPNYEQYF
CDR3 DNA: TGTGCCAGTAGTCTCTCTAGCGGGAGGTTTGGTCCGAACTACGAGCAGTACTTC

CDR3 length: 14
V gene: TRBV5-4
clone size: .
J gene: TRBJ2-7
D gene: TRBD1
CDR3 protein: CASSTGQGAHEQYF
CDR3 DNA: TGTGCCAGCAGCACTGGACAGGGGGCGCATGAGCAGTACTTC

CDR3 length: 16
V gene: TRBV28
clone size: .
J gene: TRBJ2-7
D gene: TRBD2
CDR3 protein: CASSLMLASGSYEQYF
CDR3 DNA: TGTGCCAGCAGTTTAATGTTGGCTAGCGGCTCCTACGAGCAGTACTTC

CDR3 length: 18
V gene: TRBV6-2/TRBV6-3
clone size: .
J gene: TRBJ2-5
D gene: TRBD2
CDR3 protein: CASSYSRISGRAKETQYF
CDR3 DNA: TGTGCCAGCAGTTACTCAAGAATTAGCGGGAGGGCCAAAGAGACCCAGTACTTC

CDR3 length: 15
V gene: TRBV11-3
clone size: .
J gene: TRBJ2-1
D gene: TRBD2
CDR3 protein: CASSLGGGLAYEQFF
CDR3 DNA: TGTGCCAGCAGCTTAGGAGGCGGACTAGCATATGAGCAGTTCTTC

CDR3 length: 14
V gene: TRBV15
clone size: .
J gene: TRBJ1-5
D gene: TRBD1
CDR3 protein: CATSEGQGDQPQHF
CDR3 DNA: TGTGCCACCAGCGAGGGACAGGGTGATCAGCCCCAGCATTTT

CDR3 length: 13
V gene: TRBV29-1
clone size: .
J gene: TRBJ2-3
D gene: .
CDR3 protein: CSCRPSSTDTQYF
CDR3 DNA: TGCAGCTGTCGTCCCTCTAGCACAGATACGCAGTATTTT

CDR3 length: 16
V gene: TRBV28
clone size: .
J gene: TRBJ1-3
D gene: .
CDR3 protein: CASSFSVSLSGNTIYF
CDR3 DNA: TGTGCCAGCAGTTTTTCAGTCTCCCTCTCTGGAAACACCATATATTTT

CDR3 length: 15
V gene: TRBV21-1
clone size: .
J gene: TRBJ2-7
D gene: .
CDR3 protein: CASSKKDRASYEQYF
CDR3 DNA: TGTGCCAGCAGCAAAAAAGACAGGGCCAGCTACGAGCAGTACTTC

CDR3 length: 17
V gene: TRBV2
clone size: once
J gene: TRBJ1-2
D gene: TRBD1
CDR3 protein: CASSEARVSQGGDGYTF
CDR3 DNA: TGTGCCAGCAGTGAAGCGCGTGTATCACAGGGGGGGGACGGCTACACCTTC

CDR3 length: 15
V gene: TRBV7-3
clone size: .
J gene: TRBJ1-1
D gene: TRBD1
CDR3 protein: CASSLNGQGNTEAFF
CDR3 DNA: TGTGCCAGCAGCTTAAACGGACAGGGGAACACTGAAGCTTTCTTT

CDR3 length: 16
V gene: TRBV28
clone size: .
J gene: TRBJ1-5
D gene: TRBD1
CDR3 protein: CASSLTAGQGWQPQHF
CDR3 DNA: TGTGCCAGCAGTTTAACAGCGGGACAGGGCTGGCAGCCCCAGCATTTT

CDR3 length: 21
V gene: TRBV24-1
clone size: .
J gene: TRBJ2-5
D gene: TRBD2
CDR3 protein: CATSGVDPGLAGGRRQETQYF
CDR3 DNA: TGTGCCACCAGCGGCGTGGATCCGGGACTAGCGGGAGGGAGGAGGCAAGAGACCCAGTACTTC

CDR3 length: 15
V gene: TRBV7-3
clone size: .
J gene: TRBJ2-1
D gene: .
CDR3 protein: CASSLLPSSYNEQFF
CDR3 DNA: TGTGCCAGCAGCCTACTACCGAGCTCCTACAATGAGCAGTTCTTC

CDR3 length: 14
V gene: TRBV19
clone size: .
J gene: TRBJ2-1
D gene: TRBD1
CDR3 protein: CASIQGQGVGEQFF
CDR3 DNA: TGTGCCAGTATCCAAGGACAGGGAGTAGGTGAGCAGTTCTTC

CDR3 length: 16
V gene: TRBV2
clone size: few
J gene: TRBJ2-1
D gene: TRBD2
CDR3 protein: CASSETDTREFTEQFF
CDR3 DNA: TGTGCCAGCAGTGAAACGGATACGCGGGAGTTCACTGAGCAGTTCTTC

CDR3 length: 14
V gene: TRBV19
clone size: .
J gene: TRBJ2-7
D gene: TRBD1
CDR3 protein: CASSINRGTYEQYF
CDR3 DNA: TGTGCCAGTAGTATTAACAGGGGAACCTACGAGCAGTACTTC

CDR3 length: 15
V gene: TRBV19
clone size: .
J gene: TRBJ1-5
D gene: TRBD1
CDR3 protein: CASSLRDRRNQPQHF
CDR3 DNA: TGTGCCAGTAGCCTCCGGGACAGGAGGAATCAGCCCCAGCATTTT

CDR3 length: 14
V gene: TRBV27
clone size: .
J gene: TRBJ2-1
D gene: .
CDR3 protein: CASSPGSSYNEQFF
CDR3 DNA: TGTGCCAGCTCCCCGGGAAGCTCCTACAATGAGCAGTTCTTC

CDR3 length: 17
V gene: TRBV7-6
clone size: .
J gene: TRBJ2-2
D gene: .
CDR3 protein: CASSLSVAMRITGELFF
CDR3 DNA: TGTGCCAGCAGCTTATCGGTGGCTATGAGGATCACCGGGGAGCTGTTTTTT

CDR3 length: 16
V gene: TRBV5-4
clone size: .
J gene: TRBJ2-3
D gene: .
CDR3 protein: CASSRGLPGGADTQYF
CDR3 DNA: TGTGCCAGCAGCAGAGGACTTCCTGGGGGGGCGGATACGCAGTATTTT

CDR3 length: 19
V gene: TRBV27
clone size: .
J gene: TRBJ2-7
D gene: .
CDR3 protein: CASSLFGPVQGPSAYEQYF
CDR3 DNA: TGTGCCAGCAGTTTATTCGGCCCGGTACAGGGACCCAGTGCCTACGAGCAGTACTTC

CDR3 length: 14
V gene: TRBV27
clone size: once
J gene: TRBJ1-5
D gene: TRBD1
CDR3 protein: CASSFRGWNQPQHF
CDR3 DNA: TGTGCCAGCAGTTTCAGGGGGTGGAATCAGCCCCAGCATTTT

CDR3 length: 15
V gene: TRBV19
clone size: .
J gene: TRBJ1-5
D gene: .
CDR3 protein: CASSLVAGLNQPQHF
CDR3 DNA: TGTGCCAGTAGTTTGGTGGCAGGGCTAAATCAGCCCCAGCATTTT

CDR3 length: 17
V gene: TRBV3-1/TRBV3-2
clone size: .
J gene: TRBJ1-6
D gene: .
CDR3 protein: CASSQDPGWGVDSPLHF
CDR3 DNA: TGTGCCAGCAGCCAAGATCCAGGTTGGGGGGTAGATTCACCCCTCCACTTT

CDR3 length: 15
V gene: TRBV15
clone size: .
J gene: TRBJ1-1
D gene: TRBD1
CDR3 protein: CATSRAGTGAFEAFF
CDR3 DNA: TGTGCCACCAGCAGAGCGGGGACAGGGGCCTTTGAAGCTTTCTTT

CDR3 length: 16
V gene: TRBV11-3
clone size: .
J gene: TRBJ1-4
D gene: TRBD1
CDR3 protein: CASSVSTGTVPEKLFF
CDR3 DNA: TGTGCCAGCAGCGTCAGTACCGGGACAGTACCTGAAAAACTGTTTTTT

CDR3 length: 15
V gene: TRBV5-4
clone size: once
J gene: TRBJ2-5
D gene: TRBD2
CDR3 protein: CASSLVASGEKAQYF
CDR3 DNA: TGTGCCAGCAGCTTGGTGGCTAGCGGGGAGAAGGCCCAGTACTTC

CDR3 length: 14
V gene: TRBV5-1
clone size: .
J gene: TRBJ2-4
D gene: .
CDR3 protein: CASSHGRERNIQYF
CDR3 DNA: TGCGCCAGCAGCCACGGCCGGGAGAGAAACATTCAGTACTTC

CDR3 length: 15
V gene: TRBV6-5
clone size: .
J gene: TRBJ2-3
D gene: TRBD2
CDR3 protein: CASGRGDDGTDTQYF
CDR3 DNA: TGTGCCAGCGGCCGGGGGGACGACGGCACAGATACGCAGTATTTT

CDR3 length: 14
V gene: TRBV7-6
clone size: .
J gene: TRBJ2-5
D gene: TRBD1
CDR3 protein: CASSLIRGPETQYF
CDR3 DNA: TGTGCCAGCAGCTTGATTAGGGGGCCAGAGACCCAGTACTTC